This TCR beta chain appears in the sequencing data of a study of shared clonotypes between healthy human individuals. Per germline, CDR1 SNHLY and CDR2 FYNNEI. Trimming stripped 0 bases from V and 3 bases from J, with 9 bases between. The length of the CDR3 is 14 residues. The method was immunoSEQ multiplex PCR; TCRdb's version includes in-frame clones alone and lacks a portion of them. The data show approximately 1.9 million clones, 90% to 95% seen once. Naive-designated CD8 cells lacked CD45RO, were positively enriched for CCR7, and omitted terminally differentiated effector memory CD45RA+ cells. On this clone itself: Other nucleotide sequences from this sample produce the same CDR3.

The receptor's source is a man aged 18 to 29 in good health. Some clones in this sample may be carry-over from other donors' samples. The V call is TRBV2, the J call TRBJ2-7, with a possible D match to TRBD2 (5 bases). Sequenced material: naive CD8+ T cells from PBMCs. The CDR3 nucleotides read TGTGCCAGCAGTGAAGCGTTACGGGACTACGAGCAGTACTTC. Its translation is CASSEALRDYEQYF.